This T cell receptor beta chain was captured in a study of blood T cell repertoires in COVID-19. About the research overall: PBMCs, B-cell-depleted T cells, or T cells provided the cDNA or gDNA that made up the material.

Seattle enrolled patients during active infection and tracked them longitudinally. V gave up 6 bases and J gave up 1 base, with 13 bases separating them. This CDR3 comprises 15 residues. The germline gives CDR1 MNHEY, CDR2 SVGAGI. The authors' processing: Reference gene primer amplification gave nucleated cell count estimates. The assay was immunoSEQ multiplex PCR, and TCRdb's table has in-frame clones only and misses some. V and J calls plus clone size are reproduced from that table; the DNA served to infer D and trimming. The sample gives 100,000 to 150,000 clones, approximately 90% of which show up once; roughly 4.3% is in the top ten. This clone turned up a few times.

This receptor was obtained from a man aged 60-69 years with COVID-19, enrolled during active disease. Sequencing was carried out using peripheral blood. The rearrangement uses TRBV6-5 and TRBJ1-5, with D possibly TRBD1 on 5 matching bases. Here the CDR3 DNA reads TGTGCCAGCAGGGACATCATTTCGAGCAATCAGCCCCAGCATTTT. It is translated as CASRDIISSNQPQHF.